This TCR beta chain was retrieved from a study of blood T cell repertoires in COVID-19. Sequencing used immunoSEQ multiplex PCR; TCRdb keeps in-frame clones, though not all of them. The data show 60,000 to 85,000 clones, 75% to 95% seen once. The CDR3 runs 13 residues. J lost 7 bases, V lost 7 bases, and 8 bases had no gene match. This clonotype originated in a man aged 35-49 years with COVID-19, enrolled during active disease. The sample taken for sequencing was peripheral blood. This chain uses TRBV12-3 or TRBV12-4 with TRBJ1-2, with 8 bases matching TRBD1. CDR3 sequence: CASNGDRGVGYTF. CDR3 nucleotide sequence: TGTGCCAGCAACGGAGACAGGGGAGTTGGCTACACCTTC.